This T cell receptor beta chain was recorded in a study of cytomegalovirus exposure and HLA in healthy donors. In the PCR, 60 Vbeta and 13 Jbeta primers were used. Clones were sequenced by immunoSEQ multiplex PCR, and TCRdb holds only the in-frame ones, with some missing. The sample lists over 200,000 clones; 85% were seen once. Sequenced input: PBMCs. This clonotype was obtained from a human donor in good health.

CDR3 amino acids: CASTDGGVYNEQFF. The CDR3 coding sequence is TGTGCCAGCACCGACGGGGGGGTTTACAATGAGCAGTTCTTC. V usage is TRBV27 and J usage is TRBJ2-1; TRBD2 aligns across 8 bases. The CDR3 runs 14 residues. V gave up 7 bases and J gave up 4 bases; unmatched junction bases: 6. In germline, CDR1 is MNHEY, CDR2 SMNVEV (reference sequence).